One and the same sample provided the 13 T cell receptor beta chains below, sequenced in a study of blood T cells in healthy people across ages. Primed by a sample-barcoded 5' primer and a J-beta primer mix, a second PCR proceeded for about 6 to 11 cycles. TCRdb re-called the 5' RACE reads with MiXCR, one entry per CDR3 protein. The sample records approximately 780,000 distinct CDR3 sequences, roughly 24% being singletons. The sample also formed part of further work on T cells of mothers and their children.

The specimen was blood. All receptors derive from a boy younger than 18 in good health.

This clonotype turned up a few times. This chain links TRBV29-1 with TRBJ2-2; no clear D. Germline values: CDR1 SQVTM, CDR2 ANQGSEA. Trimming removed 4 bases from V and 0 bases from J, with 12 bases in between. This CDR3 comprises 15 residues. The CDR3 region has the DNA TGCAGCGTTGCTCGTGTGGCAGCGAACACCGGGGAGCTGTTTTTT. Translated, it gives CSVARVAANTGELFF.

V is TRBV12-3 or TRBV12-4 and J is TRBJ2-7; tentatively, D is TRBD1 (6 bases). This CDR3 has 14 residues. Trimming removed 6 bases at V and 0 bases at J, with 12 bases between. CDR3 sequence reads: CASRMGHSSYEQYF. The CDR3 DNA sequence: TGTGCCAGCAGAATGGGACATAGCTCCTACGAGCAGTACTTC.

DNA for the CDR3: TGTGCCAGCAGCCATCCCCGGACAGGGTGGTCCGGCGATGAGCAGTTCTTC. It specifies CASSHPRTGWSGDEQFF. The rearrangement links TRBV3-1 to TRBJ2-5; 8 bases are a match to TRBD1. The J call is in doubt because the DNA end fits TRBJ2-1 better. CDR1 is LGHDT, CDR2 YNNKEL, per germline (reference sequence). CDR3 length equals 17 residues.

The CDR3 reads CSASTPGLGYNEQFF. The CDR3 nucleotides read TGCAGTGCTAGTACGCCGGGACTAGGCTACAATGAGCAGTTCTTC. The V call is TRBV20-1, the J call TRBJ2-1, with 8 bases lining up with TRBD2. This CDR3 is 15 amino acids long. The ends lost 3 bases at V and 3 bases at J; junction bases unmatched: 7. Germline V gene lookup returns CDR1 DFQATT and CDR2 SNEGSKA (reference sequence).

This sequence joins TRBV7-6 and TRBJ1-2; weak D call: TRBD1 (5 bases). The CDR3 consists of 13 residues. V was trimmed by 5 bases and J by 4 bases, leaving 11 bases between them. CDR1 and CDR2 from the germline V gene are SGHVS and FNYEAQ. CDR3 nucleotide sequence: TGTGCCAGCAGCCGGTGGGGGGGCTATGGCTACACCTTC. Its protein product is CASSRWGGYGYTF.

This clonotype was seen more than once but under ten times. The chain employs TRBV20-1 and TRBJ2-5; D is perhaps TRBD1 or TRBD2 (5 bases each). V was cut by 5 bases and J by 10 bases, with 26 bases left in between. This CDR3 has 15 residues. Germline values: CDR1 DFQATT, CDR2 SNEGSKA (reference sequence). Here the CDR3 DNA reads TGCAGTGCTTCGGTCCCAGCGCGGACTGGGGGTGGCCAGTACTTC. The encoded protein is CSASVPARTGGGQYF.

The table lists this clonotype with many counts. V usage is TRBV5-1 and J usage is TRBJ1-2, with D perhaps matching TRBD1 (6 bases). The CDR3 has 12 amino acids. Germline V gene sequence: CDR1 SGHRS, CDR2 YFSETQ. V lost 4 bases, J lost 7 bases, and 11 bases lay in between. The CDR3 reads CASSLQGGGYTF. The CDR3 region has the DNA TGCGCCAGCAGCCTACAGGGAGGTGGCTACACCTTC.

This clonotype came up many times. The chain is built from TRBV15 and TRBJ2-7; no clear D gene. With 2 bases removed from V and 3 bases from J, the gap between germline ends came to 11 bases. Germline V lookup: CDR1 LNHNV, CDR2 YYDKDF (reference sequence). The CDR3 loop spans 14 amino acids. The CDR3 is CATSRSMSGYEQYF. The CDR3 region has the DNA TGTGCCACCAGCAGATCCATGTCTGGCTACGAGCAGTACTTC.

This clonotype was counted between two and nine times. At one of its ends the junction is not consistent with the germline gene, which may arise from a read error. The rearrangement joins TRBV3-1 to TRBJ1-2, with D possibly matching TRBD1 (6 bases). CDR1 LGHDT and CDR2 YNNKEL come from the germline V gene (reference sequence). CDR3 length: 17 residues. CDR3 DNA sequence: TGTGCCAGCAGCCAAGCGTCACAGGGTTTACAAAACTATGGCAACACCTTC. It is translated as CASSQASQGLQNYGNTF. The full variable domain, in which reference TRBV3-1 and TRBJ1-2 provide the parts outside the CDR3, is DTAVSQTPKYLVTQMGNDKSIKCEQNLGHDTMYWYKQDSKKFLKIMFSYNNKELIINETVPNRFSPKSPDKAHLNLHINSLELGDSAVYFCASSQASQGLQNYGNTFGSGTRLTVV.

This clonotype was counted at least ten times. This chain uses TRBV12-3 or TRBV12-4 with TRBJ2-5; a weak D match, TRBD1 (5 bases). The DNA end is a closer match to TRBJ2-1, so the J assignment may be wrong. This CDR3 spans 13 amino acids. CDR3 sequence reads: CASTTNRPPEQFF. In nucleotides, the CDR3 is TGTGCCAGCACCACGAACAGGCCACCTGAGCAGTTCTTC.

The chain couples TRBV6-1 to TRBJ2-2, with D uncertain. V lost 7 bases to trimming and J lost 2 bases, with 14 bases between them. The CDR3 sequence is 15 residues long. Per germline, CDR1 MNHNS and CDR2 SASEGT. The CDR3 DNA is TGTGCCAGCACGTACGCCAGGAGTAACACCGGGGAGCTGTTTTTT. Translated: CASTYARSNTGELFF.

In this sample, this clonotype turned up a few times. J is TRBJ1-6 and V is TRBV28; possible D gene TRBD1, 5 bases. Germline V lookup: CDR1 MDHEN, CDR2 SYDVKM. The CDR3 totals 15 residues. Trimming cost V 4 bases and J 6 bases, with 13 bases left between them. This chain's CDR3 is CASSSGTDFNSPLHF. CDR3 sequence (DNA): TGTGCCAGCAGTTCTGGGACGGACTTTAATTCACCCCTCCACTTT.

This clonotype was found a few times. The V and J genes are TRBV12-5 and TRBJ2-5; TRBD2 aligns across 8 bases. The DNA matches TRBJ2-7 better at its end, which makes the J call doubtful. Looked up from germline, CDR1 is LGHNT and CDR2 is FRNRAP. The CDR3 runs 15 residues. This CDR3 reads CASGPGGANDYEQYF. CDR3 bases: TGTGCTAGTGGTCCGGGGGGGGCGAACGATTACGAGCAGTACTTC.